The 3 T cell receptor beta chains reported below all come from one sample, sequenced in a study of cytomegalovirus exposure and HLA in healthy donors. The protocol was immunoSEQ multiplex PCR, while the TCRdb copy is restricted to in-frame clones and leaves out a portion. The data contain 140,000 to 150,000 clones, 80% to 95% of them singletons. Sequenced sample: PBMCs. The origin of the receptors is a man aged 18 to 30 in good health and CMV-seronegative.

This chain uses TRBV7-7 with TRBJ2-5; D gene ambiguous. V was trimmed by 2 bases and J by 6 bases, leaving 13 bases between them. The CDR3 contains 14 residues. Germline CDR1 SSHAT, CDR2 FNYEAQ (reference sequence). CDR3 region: CASSLSTAAQTQYF. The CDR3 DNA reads TGTGCCAGCAGCTTATCTACCGCTGCGCAGACCCAGTACTTC. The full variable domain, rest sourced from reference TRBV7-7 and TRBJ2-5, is GAGVSQSPRYKVTKRGQDVTLRCDPISSHATLYWYQQALGQGPEFLTYFNYEAQPDKSGLPSDRFSAERPEGSISTLTIQRTEQRDSAMYRCASSLSTAAQTQYFGPGTRLLVL.

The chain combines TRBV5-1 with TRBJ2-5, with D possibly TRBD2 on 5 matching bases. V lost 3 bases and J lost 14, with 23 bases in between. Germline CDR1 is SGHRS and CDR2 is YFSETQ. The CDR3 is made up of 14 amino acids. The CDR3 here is CASSSRASHPHHYF. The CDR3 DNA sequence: TGCGCCAGCAGCTCTCGGGCTAGCCACCCGCACCATTACTTC. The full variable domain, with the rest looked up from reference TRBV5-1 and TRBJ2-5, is KAGVTQTPRYLIKTRGQQVTLSCSPISGHRSVSWYQQTPGQGLQFLFEYFSETQRNKGNFPGRFSGRQFSNSRSEMNVSTLELGDSALYLCASSSRASHPHHYFGPGTRLLVL.

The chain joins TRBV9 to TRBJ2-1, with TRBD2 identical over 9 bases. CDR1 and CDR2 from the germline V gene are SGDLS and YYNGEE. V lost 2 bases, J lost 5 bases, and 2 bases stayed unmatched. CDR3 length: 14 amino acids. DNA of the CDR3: TGTGCCAGCAGCGTCGGACTAGCGAACAATGAGCAGTTCTTC. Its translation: CASSVGLANNEQFF.